A single sample gave rise to the 16 T cell receptor beta chains below, sequenced in a study of T cell changes during pregnancy in multiple sclerosis. Measured with immunoSEQ multiplex PCR; TCRdb has only the in-frame clones, and not every one. Among 50,000 to 80,000 clones listed, over 85% were seen once. Sequencing used peripheral blood, obtained in the second trimester of pregnancy. These receptors originate from a female donor with multiple sclerosis, enrolled in a pregnancy study.

The V gene is TRBV7-6, the J gene TRBJ2-6; weak D call: TRBD1 (5 bases). The CDR3 is made up of 15 amino acids. The germline V gene has CDR1 SGHVS and CDR2 FNYEAQ. V was pared by 5 bases and J by 2 bases, with 10 bases between. CDR3 sequence: CASSPTATGANVLTF. DNA for the CDR3: TGTGCCAGCAGCCCGACAGCGACTGGGGCCAACGTCCTGACTTTC.

The chain couples TRBV18 to TRBJ1-6; the D is unclear. Trimming removed 4 bases at V and 8 bases at J, with 12 bases between. The CDR3 is 14 amino acids. Germline lookup yields CDR1 KGHSH and CDR2 LQKENI. CDR3 coding DNA: TGTGCCAGCTCACGAGACATTCAGGATTCACCCCTCCACTTT. Its protein is CASSRDIQDSPLHF.

The V and J genes are TRBV7-2 and TRBJ1-2; tentatively, D is TRBD1 (6 bases). Deletions cut 0 bases from V and 8 bases from J, with 19 bases between. The CDR3 totals 16 residues. Per the germline V gene, CDR1 is SGHTA and CDR2 is FQGNSA. The chain's CDR3 is CASSLAPRAGVDGYTF. The CDR3 nucleotides are TGTGCCAGCAGCTTAGCCCCTAGAGCAGGGGTGGACGGCTACACCTTC.

The J gene is TRBJ1-2, the V gene TRBV28, with TRBD1 matching over 7 bases. The CDR3 is made up of 13 amino acids. V dropped 3 bases and J dropped 7; count of bases not matched to a gene: 5. CDR1 and CDR2 from the germline V gene are MDHEN and SYDVKM. The CDR3 region has the DNA TGTGCCAGCAGTTTTGTAGGGGGCGCTGGCTACACCTTC. This gives the protein CASSFVGGAGYTF.

The chain carries TRBV5-1 and TRBJ2-7, with 7 bases matching TRBD2. V lost 1 base to trimming and J lost 1 base; unmatched junction nucleotides: 5. The germline V gene has CDR1 SGHRS and CDR2 YFSETQ. The CDR3 totals 15 residues. The CDR3 region has the DNA TGCGCCAGCAGCTTGAATAGCGGGCCATCCTACGAGCAGTACTTC. Its protein product is CASSLNSGPSYEQYF. Variable domain in full (rest from reference TRBV5-1 and TRBJ2-7): KAGVTQTPRYLIKTRGQQVTLSCSPISGHRSVSWYQQTPGQGLQFLFEYFSETQRNKGNFPGRFSGRQFSNSRSEMNVSTLELGDSALYLCASSLNSGPSYEQYFGPGTRLTVT.

The gene calls are TRBV7-3 and TRBJ2-1; TRBD2 matches 7 bases. There are 15 residues in the CDR3. V shed 1 base and J 7 bases; nucleotides not matched to a gene: 7. CDR1 and CDR2 from the germline V gene are SGHTA and FQGTGA. The CDR3 coding sequence is TGTGCCAGCAGCTTAAGCCGGGACTACAGAAATGAGCAGTTCTTC. As protein: CASSLSRDYRNEQFF.

The V and J genes are TRBV10-3 and TRBJ1-1; 7 nucleotides line up with TRBD1. The CDR3 length is 12 residues. Germline-derived CDR1 and CDR2 are ENHRY and SYGVKD. Trimming at V came to 9 bases and at J to 6 bases, leaving 7 bases not matched to a gene. The CDR3 DNA sequence: TGTGCCATGTCGCCAGGGGGGCCTGAAGCTTTCTTT. This gives the protein CAMSPGGPEAFF.

This chain joins TRBV18 and TRBJ2-3; 8 bases match TRBD2. Trimming removed 4 bases from V and 0 bases from J; junction bases left unmatched: 6. The CDR3 loop spans 16 amino acids. Germline lookup yields CDR1 KGHSH and CDR2 LQKENI. The CDR3 here is CASSLSGLASTDTQYF. The CDR3 DNA reads TGTGCCAGCTCACTAAGCGGACTAGCAAGCACAGATACGCAGTATTTT.

The chain employs TRBV15 and TRBJ2-1; D is perhaps TRBD1 (8 bases). Between the trimmed V and J ends, which lost 1 base and 9 bases, there was a span of 16 bases. Germline V gene data show CDR1 as LNHNV and CDR2 as YYDKDF (reference sequence). The CDR3 extends over 15 amino acids. CDR3 in amino acids: CATSRVEQGEGEQFF. In DNA, the CDR3 is TGTGCCACCAGCAGAGTAGAACAGGGGGAGGGTGAGCAGTTCTTC. The full variable domain, with the rest looked up from reference TRBV15 and TRBJ2-1, is DAMVIQNPRYQVTQFGKPVTLSCSQTLNHNVMYWYQQKSSQAPKLLFHYYDKDFNNEADTPDNFQSRRPNTSFCFLDIRSPGLGDTAMYLCATSRVEQGEGEQFFGPGTRLTVL.

This chain joins TRBV30 and TRBJ2-2, with 10 bases lining up with TRBD2. This CDR3 has 14 amino acids. From germline, CDR1 is GTSNPN and CDR2 SVGIG (reference sequence). Losses at the gene ends were 6 bases for V and 6 bases for J; bases not matched to a gene: 7. CDR3 loop: CACSALAGAGELFF. CDR3 in DNA: TGTGCCTGCTCCGCCCTAGCGGGAGCCGGGGAGCTGTTTTTT.

This chain's CDR3 is CASSVDVGGYQETQYF. DNA for the CDR3: TGTGCCAGCAGCGTAGACGTGGGAGGATACCAAGAGACCCAGTACTTC. The chain employs TRBV9 and TRBJ2-5; tentative D call: TRBD2 (6 bases). Germline V lookup: CDR1 SGDLS, CDR2 YYNGEE. V was trimmed by 0 bases and J by 0 bases, leaving 12 bases between them. The CDR3 consists of 16 residues.

This clone was counted only a few times. This chain uses TRBV5-6 with TRBJ1-1; 7 bases fit TRBD1. The CDR3 is 16 amino acids. Trimming removed 3 bases from V and 0 bases from J; junction bases left unmatched: 8. Germline V lookup: CDR1 SGHDT, CDR2 YYEEEE. DNA for the CDR3: TGTGCCAGCAGCTGGCAGACAGGGACCATGAACACTGAAGCTTTCTTT. Translated: CASSWQTGTMNTEAFF.

The CDR3: CASSSRQGWMGQETQYF. CDR3 DNA sequence: TGTGCCAGCAGTTCCCGACAGGGTTGGATGGGACAAGAGACCCAGTACTTC. This chain connects TRBV28 to TRBJ2-5; 7 bases map to TRBD1. V lost 4 bases, J lost 2 bases, and 13 bases stayed unmatched. The CDR3 is 17 residues long. The germline CDR1 and CDR2 sequences are MDHEN and SYDVKM.

This chain joins TRBV2 and TRBJ1-5; possibly TRBD1 for D (6 bases). From germline, CDR1 is SNHLY and CDR2 FYNNEI. The length of the CDR3 is 15 residues. The V and J ends lost 5 bases and 2 bases respectively, with 13 bases between them. The DNA of the CDR3 is TGTGCCAGCAGTCCGTCGGACAGCGGCAATCAGCCCCAGCATTTT. Protein: CASSPSDSGNQPQHF.

V gene TRBV30 combines with J gene TRBJ1-5, with 8 bases that match TRBD1. CDR3 length: 17 amino acids. Germline-derived CDR1 and CDR2 are GTSNPN and SVGIG (reference sequence). The V gene end was trimmed by 0 bases and the J gene end by 4 bases; junction bases not matched to a gene: 11. CDR3 sequence (DNA): TGTGCCTGGAGTGTGGTGCCTTGGACAGGGACAAATCAGCCCCAGCATTTT. This gives the protein CAWSVVPWTGTNQPQHF.

The chain carries TRBV18 and TRBJ2-7; D call uncertain. Trimming removed 2 bases from V and 3 bases from J, with 5 bases in between. The CDR3 is 12 residues long. Germline lookup yields CDR1 KGHSH and CDR2 LQKENI. The CDR3 bases are TGTGCCAGCTCACCAGAACACTACGAGCAGTACTTC. Translating it yields CASSPEHYEQYF.